This T cell receptor (beta chain) comes out of a study of T cells in Graves' hyperthyroidism and ophthalmopathy. The CDR3 sequence is 14 residues long. Trimming left V 0 bases short and J 2 bases short, with 7 bases between. Germline CDR1 is SGHAT and CDR2 is FQNNGV. The source material, RNA transcripts, was used to amplify TCR beta CDR3 regions. The study used the HTBI primer set for a first-round RT-PCR of the TCR CDR3. TCRdb ran MiXCR on the multiplex PCR reads and lists one entry per CDR3 protein. The sample carries about 570,000 distinct CDR3 sequences, 46% recorded once. The receptor was isolated from an adult woman with Graves' disease, either hyperthyroidism or ophthalmopathy (not recorded which). The sample consisted of peripheral blood or thyroid tissue (not recorded which). V and J are TRBV11-2 and TRBJ1-2; D is unclear. The CDR3 loop reads CASSLDRINYGYTF. CDR3 DNA sequence: TGTGCCAGCAGCTTAGATCGGATAAACTATGGCTACACCTTC.